A selection of T cell receptor beta chains follows, all from one sample in a study of blood T cell repertoires in COVID-19. TCRdb's table, derived via immunoSEQ multiplex PCR, lists solely in-frame clones and lacks some. The sample carries about 140,000 clones, approximately 84% recorded once. Material: peripheral blood. The receptors here all came from a human donor in a cohort sampled during active COVID-19. The CDR3 runs from the conserved cysteine through the conserved F or W. Each record gives: V gene, D gene, clone size, J gene, CDR3 DNA, CDR3 protein. A D gene is named only where the DNA matches it firmly. The size field is filled for only some rows; it gives once, few, many or a size class.

v_gene: TRBV29-1; d_gene: -; abundance: -; j_gene: TRBJ2-1; CDR3nt: TGCAGCCTTCTAGGGGGATTCTCCTACAATGAGCAGTTCTTC; CDR3aa: CSLLGGFSYNEQFF
v_gene: TRBV11-2; d_gene: TRBD1; abundance: -; j_gene: TRBJ1-3; CDR3nt: TGTGCCAGCAGCCGTAAGGGGGCTTCAAATATTGACACCATATATTTT; CDR3aa: CASSRKGASNIDTIYF
v_gene: TRBV5-1; d_gene: -; abundance: -; j_gene: TRBJ2-2; CDR3nt: TGCGCCAGCAGCCGCTCAGGGGTCGACACCGGGGAGCTGTTTTTT; CDR3aa: CASSRSGVDTGELFF
v_gene: TRBV28; d_gene: TRBD1; abundance: -; j_gene: TRBJ2-7; CDR3nt: TGTGCCAGCAGTTCCCCGGGACAGGGGACAGACGAGCAGTACTTC; CDR3aa: CASSSPGQGTDEQYF
v_gene: TRBV18; d_gene: -; abundance: -; j_gene: TRBJ1-1; CDR3nt: TGTGCCAGCTCACCGGGTCAGGGTAGGGACACTGAAGCTTTCTTT; CDR3aa: CASSPGQGRDTEAFF
v_gene: TRBV27; d_gene: TRBD1; abundance: few; j_gene: TRBJ1-2; CDR3nt: TGTGCCAGCAGTCTCGGGACAGGGAATGGCTACACCTTC; CDR3aa: CASSLGTGNGYTF
v_gene: TRBV5-6; d_gene: -; abundance: -; j_gene: TRBJ2-5; CDR3nt: TGTGCCAGCAGCGGCATACCCACCCAAGAGACCCAGTACTTC; CDR3aa: CASSGIPTQETQYF
v_gene: TRBV4-3; d_gene: TRBD1; abundance: -; j_gene: TRBJ2-1; CDR3nt: TGCGCCAGCAGCCAAGGCACGGGACAGGACTACAATGAGCAGTTCTTC; CDR3aa: CASSQGTGQDYNEQFF
v_gene: TRBV19; d_gene: -; abundance: -; j_gene: TRBJ2-5; CDR3nt: TGTGCCAGTAGTAAGACAGACCAAGAGACCCAGTACTTC; CDR3aa: CASSKTDQETQYF
v_gene: TRBV9; d_gene: -; abundance: -; j_gene: TRBJ2-6; CDR3nt: TGTGCCAGCAGCGTATATTCTGGGGCCAACGTCCTGACTTTC; CDR3aa: CASSVYSGANVLTF
v_gene: TRBV7-9; d_gene: -; abundance: -; j_gene: TRBJ1-2; CDR3nt: TGTGCCAGCACCCCTCCTGAGATAGAGGATCTTTATGGCTACACCTTC; CDR3aa: CASTPPEIEDLYGYTF
v_gene: TRBV6-5; d_gene: -; abundance: -; j_gene: TRBJ2-1; CDR3nt: TGTGCCAGCAGTTACTCGGGAGGTCAGTTCTTC; CDR3aa: CASSYSGGQFF
v_gene: TRBV28; d_gene: TRBD1; abundance: few; j_gene: TRBJ2-1; CDR3nt: TGTGCCAGCAGTCCAGGGACAGGGGCCGATGAGCAGTTCTTC; CDR3aa: CASSPGTGADEQFF
v_gene: TRBV6-2/TRBV6-3; d_gene: -; abundance: once; j_gene: TRBJ1-5; CDR3nt: TGTGCCAGCAGTACAGGGCTCGCTCAGCCCCAGCATTTT; CDR3aa: CASSTGLAQPQHF
v_gene: TRBV20-1; d_gene: -; abundance: once; j_gene: TRBJ2-5; CDR3nt: TGCAGTGCTAGACTAGCCCAAGGCCAGTACTTC; CDR3aa: CSARLAQGQYF
v_gene: TRBV19; d_gene: -; abundance: -; j_gene: TRBJ1-2; CDR3nt: TGTGCCAGTAGTCCCCCCCCGGGACTTATTTCTAACTATGGCTACACCTTC; CDR3aa: CASSPPPGLISNYGYTF
v_gene: TRBV7-3; d_gene: TRBD1; abundance: -; j_gene: TRBJ1-6; CDR3nt: TGTGCCAGCAGCTTTGACAGGGGTACACCCCTCCACTTT; CDR3aa: CASSFDRGTPLHF
v_gene: TRBV4-2; d_gene: TRBD2; abundance: -; j_gene: TRBJ2-1; CDR3nt: TGTGCCAGCAGCCCCGGACTAGCTGATGAGCAGTTCTTC; CDR3aa: CASSPGLADEQFF
v_gene: TRBV7-2; d_gene: -; abundance: -; j_gene: TRBJ2-3; CDR3nt: TGTGCCAGCAGCTCCGGACATAGCTCAGATACGCAGTATTTT; CDR3aa: CASSSGHSSDTQYF
v_gene: TRBV28; d_gene: -; abundance: few; j_gene: TRBJ1-2; CDR3nt: TGTGCCAGCAGTTTAAGGGGCTATGGCTACACCTTC; CDR3aa: CASSLRGYGYTF
v_gene: TRBV7-9; d_gene: TRBD2; abundance: -; j_gene: TRBJ2-1; CDR3nt: TGTGCCAGCAGCTTTTCTAGCGGGAGACACAATGAGCAGTTCTTC; CDR3aa: CASSFSSGRHNEQFF
v_gene: TRBV7-2; d_gene: -; abundance: -; j_gene: TRBJ1-2; CDR3nt: TGTGCCAGCAGCGGGGACACCGACTATGGCTACACCTTC; CDR3aa: CASSGDTDYGYTF